This T cell receptor beta chain was recorded in a study of blood T cell repertoires in COVID-19 (dated by TCRdb to 2018 to 2021). A note on the overall study: Samples from collaborators originated in the United States, Italy and Spain and spanned both the acute and convalescent phases of COVID-19. The material from the prospective study consisted of cDNA or gDNA derived from T cells, B-cell-depleted T cells, or PBMCs. Subjects who had been exposed to COVID-19, were actively infected with it, or had recovered from it provided the deeply sampled blood TCRbeta repertoires that made up the dataset. The repertoires were released in a freely available public database meant as a resource for research on the immune response to SARS-CoV-2. The samples were drawn from two sources: the first 160 participants of the ongoing ImmuneRACE study, and 1,254 subjects contributed by 6 global collaborators. Sample metadata almost always included a de-identified subject ID, COVID-19 status, age in years and sex. Where available, HLA class I and class II types were taken from metadata supplied by the sample provider and were not determined by assay-based typing.

General conclusions and limits of the study: The quantity of clinical and demographic metadata differed by source and by participant and was supplied without curation.

The immunoSEQ Assay, a bias-controlled multiplex PCR, was used to amplify TCRbeta CDR3 regions from genomic DNA. In the source study's methods: The number of nucleated cells in each sample was estimated by amplification of reference gene primers within the assay. To quantify the absolute abundance of each unique TCRbeta CDR3 rearrangement, sequence reads were collapsed and filtered. Productive Simpson clonality was computed per sample as the square root of Simpson's diversity index over productive rearrangements. Drawn from immuneACCESS, this table holds only the in-frame rearrangements with V and J called that TCRdb kept. Clones are partly lost; checked studies trace under half to an unresolved V gene and leave the rest unexplained. V, J and clone size reflect that table, while D and trimming were determined from the DNA. In this sample the table shows roughly 250,000 clones, around 82% of which occur a single time. The ten largest clones take up more than 15% of the sample.

Cut back by 1 base and 8 bases, the V and J ends lie 10 bases apart. The germline V gene (reference sequence) specifies SGHAT as CDR1 and FQDESV as CDR2. Measured from the cysteine to the phenylalanine, the CDR3 is 13 residues long. Just CDR3 DNA is preserved here, 39 bases in frame from base 1. At one collaborating source in Seattle, patients were enrolled during active infection and were followed longitudinally through the course of disease. Each collaborating institution followed its own protocols to collect whole blood in K2EDTA tubes. For TCRbeta analysis, collaborator samples were shipped as frozen whole blood, as isolated PBMCs, or as DNA extracted from either sample type. Points on this clone: Its specific antigen is unknown. No much larger clone is present one base from it, and per-base qualities are unavailable.

The V and J genes are TRBV11-1 and TRBJ2-3; TRBD1 might be the D gene, on 6 matching bases. The TCR comes from a person between 65 and 79 years old with COVID-19, enrolled during active disease. The sample consisted of peripheral blood. The nucleotides are TGTGCCAGCAGCTTAGGGGGGCTTAGTACGCAGTATTTT. Its translation reads: CASSLGGLSTQYF.